This T cell receptor beta chain came from a study of blood T cell repertoires in COVID-19. The CDR3 is made up of 15 amino acids. V lost 0 bases, J lost 3 bases, and 14 bases lay in between. CDR1 is GTSNPN, CDR2 SVGIG, per germline (reference sequence). Sequenced by immunoSEQ multiplex PCR; TCRdb stores in-frame clones only, minus some. The sample records around 200,000 clones, approximately 87% being singletons. This clone was detected once. This chain connects TRBV30 to TRBJ1-2; D remains unclear. The clonotype originates from a man aged 55 to 70 who had recovered from COVID-19. Sequenced sample: peripheral blood. CDR3 DNA sequence: TGTGCCTGGAGTGTACGTCCCGGGAGCCACTATGGCTACACCTTC. It codes for CAWSVRPGSHYGYTF.